This note documents a single T cell receptor beta chain sequence. No antigen is known for it. This specimen belongs to a study of cytomegalovirus exposure and HLA in healthy donors. Study at large: The study's early data release held roughly 91 million unique TCRs from HLA-typed donors. Overall study results and limits: Cytomegalovirus association was assigned to about 180 TCR beta chains. TCR beta V- and J-gene trimming was later associated with a missense DCLRE1C variant.

It was with 60 Vbeta and 13 Jbeta primers that the PCR ran. The protocol was immunoSEQ multiplex PCR, while the TCRdb copy is restricted to in-frame clones and leaves out a portion. The sample yields 150,000 to 200,000 clones, over 65% seen once. Between the trimmed V and J ends, which lost 0 bases and 4 bases, there was a span of 8 bases. CDR1 is SGHDT and CDR2 is YYEEEE in the germline V gene. The CDR3 runs to 13 residues. The chain combines TRBV5-6 with TRBJ2-7; perhaps TRBD1 as D (5 bases). What was sequenced was PBMCs. The source is a woman in her thirties or forties in good health and CMV-seropositive. CDR3 nucleotide sequence: TGTGCCAGCAGCTTGGCCAGGGTTTACGAGCAGTACTTC. Protein sequence: CASSLARVYEQYF.